This T cell receptor beta chain derives from a study of lymphopenia after photon versus proton radiotherapy. Here immunoSEQ multiplex PCR was the method, and the copy in TCRdb shows in-frame clones only, minus some. Seen here are tens of thousands of clones, around nine tenths observed once, and the top ten hold approximately 45%. Germline lookup yields CDR1 MGHRA and CDR2 YSYEKL. V gave up 5 bases and J gave up 6 bases, with 7 bases separating them. CDR3 size: 12 residues. J is TRBJ2-2 and V is TRBV4-1; TRBD1 or TRBD2 may be the D gene (5 bases each). This TCR derives from a woman aged 55-69 years with cholangiocarcinoma. Some clones in this sample may be carry-over from other donors' samples. Sequences were derived from peripheral blood, sampled from a patient treated with proton-based radiotherapy. CDR3 sequence reads: CASSRGAGELFF. CDR3 DNA: TGCGCCAGCAGCAGAGGGGCCGGGGAGCTGTTTTTT.